Each of the 31 T cell receptor beta chains below was sequenced from the same sample in a study of shared T cell receptors in the human thymus. Some clones are missing from TCRdb's copy, which holds only in-frame ones; the method was immunoSEQ multiplex PCR. The sample has approximately 730,000 clones, 70% to 90% seen once. These data were also reused for a study on human thymus T cells.

Sequenced sample: thymocytes. The origin of the receptors is a girl younger than two with a congenital heart defect.

The chain uses TRBV18 and TRBJ1-6; D may be TRBD1 (5 bases). The CDR3 totals 16 residues. Germline CDR1 and CDR2: KGHSH and LQKENI. V lost 3 bases to trimming and J lost 1 base, with 10 bases between them. The CDR3 coding sequence is TGTGCCAGCTCACCGGGGGGGTTTTCCTATAATTCACCCCTCCACTTT. This gives the protein CASSPGGFSYNSPLHF.

The V call is TRBV6-1, the J call TRBJ1-1; possibly TRBD1 for D (6 bases). Trimming pared 3 bases from V and 5 bases from J, leaving 16 bases between. Germline CDR1 MNHNS, CDR2 SASEGT. The CDR3 loop spans 15 amino acids. The CDR3, as DNA: TGTGCCAGCAGTGACTTGGACAGTATAAGGACTGAAGCTTTCTTT. Its translation is CASSDLDSIRTEAFF.

The V gene is TRBV9, the J gene TRBJ1-2; D uncertain. Germline values: CDR1 SGDLS, CDR2 YYNGEE. Between the trimmed V and J ends, which lost 6 bases and 0 bases, there was a span of 9 bases. The CDR3 extends over 13 amino acids. The CDR3 reads CASKRGSNYGYTF. CDR3 in DNA: TGTGCCAGCAAGCGGGGTTCTAACTATGGCTACACCTTC.

J is TRBJ2-3 and V is TRBV9; D not resolved. V lost 0 bases, J lost 0 bases, and 5 bases lay in between. The CDR3 is 14 residues long. Per the germline V gene, CDR1 is SGDLS and CDR2 is YYNGEE. The CDR3 region has the DNA TGTGCCAGCAGCGTAGATGCGAGCACAGATACGCAGTATTTT. Translation gives CASSVDASTDTQYF.

The J gene is TRBJ2-5, the V gene TRBV7-9, with TRBD2 matching 7 bases. Germline V gives CDR1 SEHNR, CDR2 FQNEAQ (reference sequence). This CDR3 comprises 16 residues. The junction had 5 bases not matched to a gene; V was cut back by 1 base and J by 0 bases. The CDR3 loop reads CASSLVPAGHQETQYF. The CDR3 DNA sequence: TGTGCCAGCAGCTTAGTTCCAGCGGGGCACCAAGAGACCCAGTACTTC.

This chain links TRBV27 with TRBJ2-1; 9 bases are a match to TRBD2. Germline loops: CDR1 MNHEY, CDR2 SMNVEV (reference sequence). The CDR3 has 17 residues. Germline trimming cut 2 bases from V and 7 bases from J; bases unmatched to any gene: 12. CDR3 in DNA: TGTGCCAGCAGTTTAATGAGGTCGGCGGGGGGGCGGAATGAGCAGTTCTTC. It specifies CASSLMRSAGGRNEQFF.

This clone was found once. The chain couples TRBV5-6 to TRBJ1-1; no reliable D call. The CDR3 spans 13 residues. Trimming shortened V by 6 bases and J by 4 bases, and 13 bases separated the two germline ends. CDR1 and CDR2 (germline): SGHDT, YYEEEE. CDR3 region: CASITWGGTEAFF. CDR3 DNA: TGTGCCAGCATCACGTGGGGAGGCACTGAAGCTTTCTTT.

The chain is built from TRBV18 and TRBJ2-7, with D maybe TRBD1 (5 bases). The V end lost 1 base, the J end lost 2 bases, and 27 bases lay between the germline ends. The CDR3 totals 20 residues. Per the germline V gene, CDR1 is KGHSH and CDR2 is LQKENI. The CDR3 loop reads CASSPREDSPPPSITYEQYF. For the CDR3, the DNA is TGTGCCAGCTCACCACGAGAAGACAGCCCGCCTCCTTCAATAACCTACGAGCAGTACTTC.

This chain connects TRBV2 to TRBJ2-7; 9 bases are a match to TRBD2. V lost 5 bases, J lost 2 bases, and 10 bases stayed unmatched. CDR3 length: 16 residues. Germline CDR1 reads SNHLY; CDR2 reads FYNNEI. DNA of the CDR3: TGTGCCAGCAGTTTTAAGACTAGCGGAGACGCCTACGAGCAGTACTTC. Encoded protein: CASSFKTSGDAYEQYF.

V usage is TRBV12-5 and J usage is TRBJ1-2; 8 bases line up with TRBD1. From germline, CDR1 is LGHNT and CDR2 FRNRAP. This CDR3 comprises 17 residues. After removal of 2 bases from V and 4 bases from J, the junction contained 12 bases not matched to a gene. CDR3 protein: CASGLPNSTGVSYGYTF. For the CDR3, the DNA is TGTGCTAGTGGTTTGCCCAACTCGACAGGGGTGAGCTATGGCTACACCTTC.

The chain recombines TRBV6-5 with TRBJ2-1; weak D call: TRBD1 (5 bases). Germline V CDR1 and CDR2: MNHEY, SVGAGI. The CDR3 has 15 amino acids. Trimming took 0 bases from V and 7 from J, leaving 13 bases between them. The chain's CDR3 is CASSYSVTGQNEQFF. The CDR3 nucleotides read TGTGCCAGCAGTTACTCGGTTACAGGCCAGAATGAGCAGTTCTTC.

This chain uses TRBV28 with TRBJ2-1, with D hard to call. The germline gives CDR1 MDHEN, CDR2 SYDVKM. The CDR3 consists of 12 residues. Trimming removed 6 bases from V and 4 bases from J, with 7 bases in between. CDR3 in amino acids: CASSTDYNEQFF. The CDR3, as DNA: TGTGCCAGCAGCACAGATTACAATGAGCAGTTCTTC.

This clone has a single count. CDR3 region: CASSRVPPPRVTGGYGYTF. In DNA, the CDR3 is TGTGCCAGCAGCCGCGTTCCCCCACCACGGGTGACAGGGGGTTATGGCTACACCTTC. The chain has TRBV5-5 and TRBJ1-2; 9 nucleotides agree with TRBD1. This CDR3 spans 19 amino acids. Germline V gene data show CDR1 as SGHKS and CDR2 as YYEKEE (reference sequence). Losses at the gene ends were 4 bases for V and 5 bases for J; bases not matched to a gene: 21.

The CDR3 spells CASSVVGTGRYGYTF. CDR3 coding DNA: TGTGCCAGCAGCGTAGTGGGGACAGGGCGATATGGCTACACCTTC. This chain joins TRBV9 and TRBJ1-2; TRBD1 matches at 9 bases. The length of the CDR3 is 15 residues. Germline CDR1 reads SGDLS; CDR2 reads YYNGEE. V was clipped by 0 bases and J by 5 bases; unmatched bases: 5.

This clone was counted between two and nine times. This chain links TRBV12-5 with TRBJ1-6, with 7 bases lining up with TRBD1. This CDR3 region has 17 residues. Per the germline V gene, CDR1 is LGHNT and CDR2 is FRNRAP. Trimming took 0 bases from V and 8 from J; bases not matched to a gene: 10. Written as DNA, the CDR3 is TGTGCTAGTGGTTTGGTCCCGATCTACAGGGGCCATTCACCCCTCCACTTT. This gives the protein CASGLVPIYRGHSPLHF.

In nucleotides, the CDR3 is TGTGCCAGCAGTGAAGGATCGGGATACGAGCAGTACTTC. Translation gives CASSEGSGYEQYF. The chain carries TRBV25-1 and TRBJ2-7; weak D call: TRBD2 (5 bases). CDR3 length: 13 residues. The ends were cut back, 2 bases at V and 4 bases at J, with 9 bases in the middle. The germline CDR1 and CDR2 sequences are MGHDK and SYGVNS.

CDR3 in DNA: TGTGCCAGCAACCTCGACGGAGCTAACTATGGCTACACCTTC. This translates into CASNLDGANYGYTF. V and J are TRBV28 and TRBJ1-2; D gene ambiguous. V lost 7 bases and J lost 0, with 12 bases in between. CDR1 and CDR2 from the germline V gene are MDHEN and SYDVKM. The CDR3 has 14 amino acids.

About this clone: Other DNA sequences in the sample encode the same CDR3. V and J are TRBV9 and TRBJ2-7; D uncertain. V was cut by 0 bases and J by 2 bases, with 6 bases left in between. CDR3 length equals 13 residues. Per germline, CDR1 SGDLS and CDR2 YYNGEE. This CDR3 is CASSVGQTYEQYF. CDR3 DNA: TGTGCCAGCAGCGTAGGGCAGACCTACGAGCAGTACTTC.

Only one count was recorded for this clone. This chain joins TRBV12-5 and TRBJ2-1; 7 bases are shared with TRBD2. This CDR3 spans 15 amino acids. Trimming at V came to 5 bases and at J to 4 bases, leaving 8 bases not matched to a gene. Looked up from germline, CDR1 is LGHNT and CDR2 is FRNRAP. The chain's CDR3 is CASGPSGPTYNEQFF. The CDR3 DNA sequence: TGTGCTAGTGGTCCTAGCGGACCCACTTACAATGAGCAGTTCTTC.

This clone was picked up one time. The chain links TRBV4-1 to TRBJ1-1; weak D call: TRBD1 (5 bases). The germline V and J ends were trimmed by 0 bases and 1 base, with 12 bases remaining between them. Germline CDR1 is MGHRA and CDR2 is YSYEKL. The CDR3 has 16 residues. CDR3 sequence reads: CASSQEAGTGNTEAFF. The CDR3 nucleotides read TGCGCCAGCAGCCAAGAGGCGGGGACGGGGAACACTGAAGCTTTCTTT.

The chain uses TRBV5-6 and TRBJ2-5, with 13 nucleotides matching TRBD2. J lost 2 bases, V lost 0 bases, and 10 bases had no gene match. The CDR3 is 19 residues long. Germline assignment: CDR1 SGHDT and CDR2 YYEEEE. CDR3 DNA sequence: TGTGCCAGCAGCTTGGGGTCCGGGACTAGCGGGGTAAAACAAGAGACCCAGTACTTC. Translating it yields CASSLGSGTSGVKQETQYF.

The CDR3 nucleotides read TGTGCCATCAATAGGATCGGAGGGCGCTACACCTTC. It translates to CAINRIGGRYTF. The chain employs TRBV10-3 and TRBJ1-2; no clear D. Trimming cost V 7 bases and J 9 bases, with 15 bases left between them. This CDR3 comprises 12 residues. CDR1 is ENHRY, CDR2 SYGVKD, per germline.

This clone was observed once. This chain connects TRBV28 to TRBJ1-5, with TRBD1 as a possible D gene (5 bases). CDR3 length: 14 amino acids. Germline V gives CDR1 MDHEN, CDR2 SYDVKM. V was trimmed by 8 bases and J by 6 bases, leaving 17 bases between them. CDR3 residues: CASVMWGDRQPQHF. CDR3 DNA sequence: TGTGCCAGCGTAATGTGGGGGGATCGTCAGCCCCAGCATTTT. The entire variable domain, with the rest obtained from reference TRBV28 and TRBJ1-5, is as follows: DVKVTQSSRYLVKRTGEKVFLECVQDMDHENMFWYRQDPGLGLRLIYFSYDVKMKEKGDIPEGYSVSREKKERFSLILESASTNQTSMYLCASVMWGDRQPQHFGDGTRLSIL.

V and J are TRBV10-2 and TRBJ1-1; no reliable D call. This CDR3 is 13 amino acids long. Germline CDR1 is WSHSY and CDR2 is SAAADI. Trimming took 1 base from V and 8 from J, leaving 11 bases between them. The CDR3 loop reads CASSELGLEEAFF. CDR3 coding DNA: TGCGCCAGCAGTGAGTTGGGCCTTGAAGAAGCTTTCTTT.

V and J are TRBV11-2 and TRBJ1-1, with 9 nucleotides matching TRBD1. The CDR3 spans 15 residues. J was trimmed by 0 bases and V by 5 bases; bases with no gene match: 4. Germline CDR1 and CDR2: SGHAT and FQNNGV. The CDR3 loop reads CASSETGGLNTEAFF. The DNA of the CDR3 is TGTGCCAGCAGCGAAACAGGGGGCCTGAACACTGAAGCTTTCTTT.

V and J are TRBV27 and TRBJ1-5, with 8 nucleotides matching TRBD1. Germline CDR1 MNHEY, CDR2 SMNVEV (reference sequence). The CDR3 is made up of 14 amino acids. V shed 7 bases, J shed 6 bases, and the junction held 8 bases outside the gene matches. CDR3 sequence reads: CASMGQGAVQPQHF. For the CDR3, the DNA is TGTGCCAGCATGGGTCAGGGGGCAGTTCAGCCCCAGCATTTT.

This chain joins TRBV5-4 and TRBJ2-3; 12 bases are shared with TRBD2. CDR1 SGHNT and CDR2 YYREEE come from the germline V gene (reference sequence). This CDR3 has 18 residues. Trimming at V came to 1 base and at J to 0 bases, leaving 6 bases not matched to a gene. CDR3 region: CASSLLGLAGLSTDTQYF. CDR3 sequence (DNA): TGTGCCAGCAGCTTGCTAGGACTAGCGGGGCTCAGCACAGATACGCAGTATTTT.

The chain employs TRBV7-2 and TRBJ1-1, with D maybe TRBD1 (5 bases). The V end was cut by 3 bases, the J end by 0 bases, with 11 bases between. The CDR3 runs 15 residues. Germline V gene lookup returns CDR1 SGHTA and CDR2 FQGNSA. DNA for the CDR3: TGTGCCAGCAGCTTTGGGGGGTTGATGAACACTGAAGCTTTCTTT. Translating it yields CASSFGGLMNTEAFF.

The chain carries TRBV28 and TRBJ1-2; D possibly corresponds to TRBD1 (6 bases). The CDR3 loop spans 14 amino acids. Between the trimmed V and J ends, which lost 8 bases and 8 bases, there was a span of 21 bases. Per germline, CDR1 MDHEN and CDR2 SYDVKM. The CDR3 sequence: CASLPRDTPRGYTF. The CDR3 DNA follows: TGTGCCAGCTTGCCCCGGGACACCCCTAGGGGCTACACCTTC.

The chain couples TRBV19 to TRBJ1-6, with D possibly TRBD1 on 6 matching bases. This CDR3 is 14 amino acids long. Trimming shortened V by 5 bases and J by 6 bases, and 11 bases separated the two germline ends. Looked up from germline, CDR1 is LNHDA and CDR2 is SQIVND (reference sequence). In DNA form, the CDR3 reads TGTGCCAGTAGTTGGGGGGGCCTTAATTCACCCCTCCACTTT. This encodes CASSWGGLNSPLHF.

This chain links TRBV23-1 with TRBJ1-2; D perhaps matches TRBD1 (6 bases). TRBV23-1 is known as an ORF, though its function is uncertain. V was clipped by 2 bases and J by 6 bases, with 19 bases between them. The CDR3 spans 16 residues. The CDR3 sequence: CASSQIHLTRGDGYTF. The DNA for the CDR3 is TGCGCCAGCAGTCAAATCCACCTTACCAGGGGTGATGGCTACACCTTC.